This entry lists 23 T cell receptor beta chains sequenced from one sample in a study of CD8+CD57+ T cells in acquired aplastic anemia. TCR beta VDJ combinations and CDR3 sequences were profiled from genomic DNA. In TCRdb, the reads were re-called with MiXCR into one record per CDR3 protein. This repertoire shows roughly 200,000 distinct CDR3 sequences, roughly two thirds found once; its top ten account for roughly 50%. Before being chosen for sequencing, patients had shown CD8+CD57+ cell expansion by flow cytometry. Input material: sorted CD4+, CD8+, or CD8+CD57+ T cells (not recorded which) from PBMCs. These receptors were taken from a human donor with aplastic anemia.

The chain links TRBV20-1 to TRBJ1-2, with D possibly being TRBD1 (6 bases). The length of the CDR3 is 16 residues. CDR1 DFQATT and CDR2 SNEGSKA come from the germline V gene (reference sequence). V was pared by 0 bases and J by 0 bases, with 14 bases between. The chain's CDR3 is CSARDSAGEPNYGYTF. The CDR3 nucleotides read TGCAGTGCTAGAGATTCGGCAGGGGAGCCTAACTATGGCTACACCTTC.

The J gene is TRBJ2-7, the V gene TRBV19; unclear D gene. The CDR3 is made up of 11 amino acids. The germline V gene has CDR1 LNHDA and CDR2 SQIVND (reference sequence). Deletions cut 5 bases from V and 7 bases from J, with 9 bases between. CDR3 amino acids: CASSVGREQYF. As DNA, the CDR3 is TGTGCCAGTAGTGTTGGTAGGGAGCAGTACTTC. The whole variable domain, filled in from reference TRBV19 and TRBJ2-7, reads DGGITQSPKYLFRKEGQNVTLSCEQNLNHDAMYWYRQDPGQGLRLIYYSQIVNDFQKGDIAEGYSVSREKKESFPLTVTSAQKNPTAFYLCASSVGREQYFGPGTRLTVT.

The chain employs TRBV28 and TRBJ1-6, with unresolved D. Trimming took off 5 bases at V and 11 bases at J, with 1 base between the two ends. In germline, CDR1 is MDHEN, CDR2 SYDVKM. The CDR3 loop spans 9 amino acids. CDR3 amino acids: CASSPPLHF. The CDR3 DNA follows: TGTGCCAGCAGTCCACCCCTCCACTTT.

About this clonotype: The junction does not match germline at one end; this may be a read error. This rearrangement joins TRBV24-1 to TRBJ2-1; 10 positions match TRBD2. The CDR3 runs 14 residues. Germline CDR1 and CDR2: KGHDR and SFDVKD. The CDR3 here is CASSGAGGFNEQFF. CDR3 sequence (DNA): TGTGCCAGCAGTGGAGCGGGGGGGTTCAATGAGCAGTTCTTC.

The CDR3 region has the DNA TGTGCCAGCAGCTACCAGGGGGTGGGAGAGACCCAGTACTTC. Its protein product is CASSYQGVGETQYF. The V gene is TRBV11-3, the J gene TRBJ2-5; the match to TRBD1 covers 7 bases. The CDR3 is made up of 14 amino acids. Germline lookup yields CDR1 SGHNT and CDR2 YENEEA. With 4 bases clipped from V and 4 bases from J, the junction kept 6 bases outside the gene matches.

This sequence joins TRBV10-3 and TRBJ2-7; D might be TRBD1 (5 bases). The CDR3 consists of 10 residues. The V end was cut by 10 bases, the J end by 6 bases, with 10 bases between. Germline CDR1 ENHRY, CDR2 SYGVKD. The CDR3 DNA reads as TGTGCCACCCTAGGGGCCGAGCAGTACTTC. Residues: CATLGAEQYF.

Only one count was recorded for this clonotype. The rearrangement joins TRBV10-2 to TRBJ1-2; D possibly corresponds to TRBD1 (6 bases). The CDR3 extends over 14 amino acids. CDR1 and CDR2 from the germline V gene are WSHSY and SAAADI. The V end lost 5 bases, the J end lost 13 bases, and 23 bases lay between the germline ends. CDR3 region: CASSLGLGGSRCTF. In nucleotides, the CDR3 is TGCGCCAGCAGTCTGGGACTAGGGGGTTCTCGCTGCACCTTC.

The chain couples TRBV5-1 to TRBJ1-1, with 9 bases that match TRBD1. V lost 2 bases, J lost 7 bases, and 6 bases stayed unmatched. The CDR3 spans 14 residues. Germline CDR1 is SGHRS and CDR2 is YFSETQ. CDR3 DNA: TGCGCCAGCAGCTTATACAGGGGGCTAAATGAAGCTTTCTTT. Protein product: CASSLYRGLNEAFF.

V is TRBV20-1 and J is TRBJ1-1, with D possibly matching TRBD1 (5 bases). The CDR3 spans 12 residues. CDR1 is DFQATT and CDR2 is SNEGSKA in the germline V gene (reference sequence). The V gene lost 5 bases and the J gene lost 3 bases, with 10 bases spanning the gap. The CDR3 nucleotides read TGCAGTGCTGACGGACACCACACTGAAGCTTTCTTT. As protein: CSADGHHTEAFF.

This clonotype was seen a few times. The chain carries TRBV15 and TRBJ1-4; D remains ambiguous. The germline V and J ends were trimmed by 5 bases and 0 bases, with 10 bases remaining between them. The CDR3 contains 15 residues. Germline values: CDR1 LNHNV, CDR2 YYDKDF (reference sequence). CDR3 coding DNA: TGTGCCACCAGCCAGGATCCCGCAACTAATGAAAAACTGTTTTTT. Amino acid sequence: CATSQDPATNEKLFF.

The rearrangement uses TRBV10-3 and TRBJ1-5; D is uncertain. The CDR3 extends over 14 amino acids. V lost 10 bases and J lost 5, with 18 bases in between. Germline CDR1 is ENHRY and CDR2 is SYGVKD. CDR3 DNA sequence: TGTGCCACCAAGGACGGAGTGCTAGATCAGCCCCAGCATTTT. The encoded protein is CATKDGVLDQPQHF.

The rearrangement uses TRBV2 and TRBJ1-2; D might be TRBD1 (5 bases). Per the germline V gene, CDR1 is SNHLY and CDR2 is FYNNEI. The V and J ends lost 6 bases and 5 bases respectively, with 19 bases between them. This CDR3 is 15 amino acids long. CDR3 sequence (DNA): TGTGCCAGCAGCGAAACCCGACAGAGCCAATATGGCTACACCTTC. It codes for CASSETRQSQYGYTF.

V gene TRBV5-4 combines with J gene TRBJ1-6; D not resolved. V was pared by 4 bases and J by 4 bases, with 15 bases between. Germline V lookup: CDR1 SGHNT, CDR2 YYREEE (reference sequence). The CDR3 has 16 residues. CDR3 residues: CASSLLDGNYNSPLHF. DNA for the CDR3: TGTGCCAGCAGCCTCCTTGACGGAAATTATAATTCACCCCTCCACTTT. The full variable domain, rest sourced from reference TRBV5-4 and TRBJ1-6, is ETGVTQSPTHLIKTRGQQVTLRCSSQSGHNTVSWYQQALGQGPQFIFQYYREEENGRGNFPPRFSGLQFPNYSSELNVNALELDDSALYLCASSLLDGNYNSPLHFGNGTRLTVT.

Here the CDR3 reads CASSKTSGTSYEQYF. The CDR3 bases are TGTGCCAGCAGCAAAACTAGCGGAACTTCCTACGAGCAGTACTTC. The rearrangement joins TRBV7-2 to TRBJ2-7; 8 bases align to TRBD2. The V segment lost 5 bases and the J segment 1 base; nucleotides outside the gene matches: 7. Germline V gene data show CDR1 as SGHTA and CDR2 as FQGNSA. The CDR3 covers 15 residues.

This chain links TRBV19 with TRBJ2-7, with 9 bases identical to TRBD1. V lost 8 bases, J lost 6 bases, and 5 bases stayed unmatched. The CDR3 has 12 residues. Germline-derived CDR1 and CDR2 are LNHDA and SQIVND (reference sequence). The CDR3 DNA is TGTGCCAGTGGGGACAGGGCAGGCGAGCAGTACTTC. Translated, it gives CASGDRAGEQYF.

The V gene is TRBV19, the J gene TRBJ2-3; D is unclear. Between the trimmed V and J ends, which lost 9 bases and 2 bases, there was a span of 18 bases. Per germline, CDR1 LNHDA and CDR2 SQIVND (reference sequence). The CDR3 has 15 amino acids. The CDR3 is CASQELTGHTDTQYF. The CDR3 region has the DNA TGTGCCAGCCAGGAACTGACTGGCCACACAGATACGCAGTATTTT.

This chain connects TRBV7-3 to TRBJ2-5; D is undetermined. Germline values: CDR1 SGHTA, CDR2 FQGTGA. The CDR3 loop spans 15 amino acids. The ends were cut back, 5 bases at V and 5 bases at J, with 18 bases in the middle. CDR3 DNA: TGTGCCAGCAGCACCCGATCGGGCCTCGGGGAGACCCAGTACTTC. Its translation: CASSTRSGLGETQYF.

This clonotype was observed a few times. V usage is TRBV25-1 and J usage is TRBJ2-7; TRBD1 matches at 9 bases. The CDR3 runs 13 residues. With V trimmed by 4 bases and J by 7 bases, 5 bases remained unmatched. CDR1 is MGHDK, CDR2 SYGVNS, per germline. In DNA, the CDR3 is TGTGCCAGCAGTGTAACAGGGGGCTGGGAGCAGTACTTC. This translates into CASSVTGGWEQYF.

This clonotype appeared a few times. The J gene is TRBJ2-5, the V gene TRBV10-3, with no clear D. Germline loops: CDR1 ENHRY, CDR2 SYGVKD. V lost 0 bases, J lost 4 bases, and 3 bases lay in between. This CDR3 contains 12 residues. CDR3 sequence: CAISESGETQYF. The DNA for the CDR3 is TGTGCCATCAGTGAGTCCGGAGAGACCCAGTACTTC.

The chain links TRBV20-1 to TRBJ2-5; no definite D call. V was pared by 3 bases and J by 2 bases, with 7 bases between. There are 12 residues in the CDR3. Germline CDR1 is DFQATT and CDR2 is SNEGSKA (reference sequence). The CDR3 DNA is TGCAGTGCTAGGACTTATCAAGAGACCCAGTACTTC. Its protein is CSARTYQETQYF.

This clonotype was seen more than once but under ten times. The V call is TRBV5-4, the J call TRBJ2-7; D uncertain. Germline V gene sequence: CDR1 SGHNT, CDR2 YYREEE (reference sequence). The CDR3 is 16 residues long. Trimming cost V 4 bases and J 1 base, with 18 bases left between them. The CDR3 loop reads CASSLSVTGNSYEQYF. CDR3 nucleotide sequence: TGTGCCAGCAGCCTCTCGGTTACCGGCAATTCCTACGAGCAGTACTTC.

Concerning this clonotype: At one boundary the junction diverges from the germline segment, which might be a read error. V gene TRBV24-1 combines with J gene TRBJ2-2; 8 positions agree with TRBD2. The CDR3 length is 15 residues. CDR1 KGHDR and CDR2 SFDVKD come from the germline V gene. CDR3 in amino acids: CATGSGGGSTVELFF. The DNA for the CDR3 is TGTGCCACCGGAAGCGGGGGAGGTTCCACCGTGGAGCTGTTTTTT.

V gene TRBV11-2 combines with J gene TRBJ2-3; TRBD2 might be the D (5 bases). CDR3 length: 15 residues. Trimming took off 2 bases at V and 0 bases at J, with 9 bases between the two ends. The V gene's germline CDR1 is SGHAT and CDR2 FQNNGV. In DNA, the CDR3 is TGTGCCAGCAGCTTAATGGGAGATAGCACAGATACGCAGTATTTT. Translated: CASSLMGDSTDTQYF. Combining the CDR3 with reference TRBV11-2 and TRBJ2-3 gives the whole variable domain EAGVAQSPRYKIIEKRQSVAFWCNPISGHATLYWYQQILGQGPKLLIQFQNNGVVDDSQLPKDRFSAERLKGVDSTLKIQPAKLEDSAVYLCASSLMGDSTDTQYFGPGTRLTVL.